This paragraph covers one T cell receptor (beta chain) sequence. The antigen this receptor binds is unknown. No per-base quality is available; no much larger clone lies one base away. Libraries were made using the immunoSEQ multiplex PCR assay. On the study's bioinformatics: To diagnose cytomegalovirus status from the catalog of TCR beta chain sequences, a statistical classification framework was built. The table comes from immuneACCESS by way of TCRdb, which keeps in-frame sequences with V and J called. Part of the clones is missing from these tables; in studies checked, under half for an unresolved V gene and the rest for unknown reasons. The DNA gave D and trimming, while V, J and clone size come from that table. This sample lists fewer than 250,000 clones; roughly 83% were detected once. Approximately 1.5% of the sample rests with the top ten. Including cysteine and phenylalanine, the CDR3 has 13 amino acids. Only the CDR3 region is kept as DNA, spanning 39 bases read in frame from base 1. The CDR1 and CDR2 encoded by the germline V gene (reference sequence) are MNHEY and SMNVEV. Deletion took 3 bases off V and 6 bases off J, with a span of 9 bases between the germline ends.

The data belong to a study of cytomegalovirus exposure and HLA in healthy donors (TCRdb year 2017). Turning to the overall study: According to a later analysis, one platform produced both the roughly 130 validation repertoires and the 666 repertoires of the first cohort. The aim of the study was to test whether cataloging public T cell receptors could identify signatures of past pathogen exposure. Besides the first cohort of around 700 subjects, a separate validation cohort made up of 120 or so different subjects was used. To predict cytomegalovirus infection status, the study brought together high-throughput TCR immunosequencing, statistical association of individual TCRs with disease status, and machine learning. Broader findings and caveats from the paper: Of the cluster scores, roughly 95% were above 0 in a later analysis, which found that TCRs clustered in the first cohort also tended to co-occur in the 120 or so validation repertoires. It was suggested by the authors that the approach could potentially be generalized to other disease states and immunological phenotypes. The study gave a list of 150 to 200 TCR beta chains associated with cytomegalovirus. In both the original and validation cohorts, the classifier was reported to diagnose cytomegalovirus status with high specificity and sensitivity. All 120 or so repertoires were used to score co-occurrence in the validation cohort in a later analysis, because that analysis had no HLA typing for the cohort. Most TCR sequences were observed very rarely across donors, whereas some public TCRs were present in many individuals. In vitro tests confirmed that a few of the cytomegalovirus-associated TCR beta chains recognize cytomegalovirus antigens.

The donors belonged to the validation cohort of about 120 subjects, which was separate from the approximately 660-subject first cohort. The chain couples TRBV27 to TRBJ1-5; the D gene cannot be resolved reliably. Sequencing was performed on PBMCs. The clonotype comes from a woman between 18 and 30 years old in good health and CMV-seronegative. The DNA reads as follows: TGTGCCAGCAGTTTTGGAGGGAGTCAGCCCCAGCATTTT. Its protein is CASSFGGSQPQHF.